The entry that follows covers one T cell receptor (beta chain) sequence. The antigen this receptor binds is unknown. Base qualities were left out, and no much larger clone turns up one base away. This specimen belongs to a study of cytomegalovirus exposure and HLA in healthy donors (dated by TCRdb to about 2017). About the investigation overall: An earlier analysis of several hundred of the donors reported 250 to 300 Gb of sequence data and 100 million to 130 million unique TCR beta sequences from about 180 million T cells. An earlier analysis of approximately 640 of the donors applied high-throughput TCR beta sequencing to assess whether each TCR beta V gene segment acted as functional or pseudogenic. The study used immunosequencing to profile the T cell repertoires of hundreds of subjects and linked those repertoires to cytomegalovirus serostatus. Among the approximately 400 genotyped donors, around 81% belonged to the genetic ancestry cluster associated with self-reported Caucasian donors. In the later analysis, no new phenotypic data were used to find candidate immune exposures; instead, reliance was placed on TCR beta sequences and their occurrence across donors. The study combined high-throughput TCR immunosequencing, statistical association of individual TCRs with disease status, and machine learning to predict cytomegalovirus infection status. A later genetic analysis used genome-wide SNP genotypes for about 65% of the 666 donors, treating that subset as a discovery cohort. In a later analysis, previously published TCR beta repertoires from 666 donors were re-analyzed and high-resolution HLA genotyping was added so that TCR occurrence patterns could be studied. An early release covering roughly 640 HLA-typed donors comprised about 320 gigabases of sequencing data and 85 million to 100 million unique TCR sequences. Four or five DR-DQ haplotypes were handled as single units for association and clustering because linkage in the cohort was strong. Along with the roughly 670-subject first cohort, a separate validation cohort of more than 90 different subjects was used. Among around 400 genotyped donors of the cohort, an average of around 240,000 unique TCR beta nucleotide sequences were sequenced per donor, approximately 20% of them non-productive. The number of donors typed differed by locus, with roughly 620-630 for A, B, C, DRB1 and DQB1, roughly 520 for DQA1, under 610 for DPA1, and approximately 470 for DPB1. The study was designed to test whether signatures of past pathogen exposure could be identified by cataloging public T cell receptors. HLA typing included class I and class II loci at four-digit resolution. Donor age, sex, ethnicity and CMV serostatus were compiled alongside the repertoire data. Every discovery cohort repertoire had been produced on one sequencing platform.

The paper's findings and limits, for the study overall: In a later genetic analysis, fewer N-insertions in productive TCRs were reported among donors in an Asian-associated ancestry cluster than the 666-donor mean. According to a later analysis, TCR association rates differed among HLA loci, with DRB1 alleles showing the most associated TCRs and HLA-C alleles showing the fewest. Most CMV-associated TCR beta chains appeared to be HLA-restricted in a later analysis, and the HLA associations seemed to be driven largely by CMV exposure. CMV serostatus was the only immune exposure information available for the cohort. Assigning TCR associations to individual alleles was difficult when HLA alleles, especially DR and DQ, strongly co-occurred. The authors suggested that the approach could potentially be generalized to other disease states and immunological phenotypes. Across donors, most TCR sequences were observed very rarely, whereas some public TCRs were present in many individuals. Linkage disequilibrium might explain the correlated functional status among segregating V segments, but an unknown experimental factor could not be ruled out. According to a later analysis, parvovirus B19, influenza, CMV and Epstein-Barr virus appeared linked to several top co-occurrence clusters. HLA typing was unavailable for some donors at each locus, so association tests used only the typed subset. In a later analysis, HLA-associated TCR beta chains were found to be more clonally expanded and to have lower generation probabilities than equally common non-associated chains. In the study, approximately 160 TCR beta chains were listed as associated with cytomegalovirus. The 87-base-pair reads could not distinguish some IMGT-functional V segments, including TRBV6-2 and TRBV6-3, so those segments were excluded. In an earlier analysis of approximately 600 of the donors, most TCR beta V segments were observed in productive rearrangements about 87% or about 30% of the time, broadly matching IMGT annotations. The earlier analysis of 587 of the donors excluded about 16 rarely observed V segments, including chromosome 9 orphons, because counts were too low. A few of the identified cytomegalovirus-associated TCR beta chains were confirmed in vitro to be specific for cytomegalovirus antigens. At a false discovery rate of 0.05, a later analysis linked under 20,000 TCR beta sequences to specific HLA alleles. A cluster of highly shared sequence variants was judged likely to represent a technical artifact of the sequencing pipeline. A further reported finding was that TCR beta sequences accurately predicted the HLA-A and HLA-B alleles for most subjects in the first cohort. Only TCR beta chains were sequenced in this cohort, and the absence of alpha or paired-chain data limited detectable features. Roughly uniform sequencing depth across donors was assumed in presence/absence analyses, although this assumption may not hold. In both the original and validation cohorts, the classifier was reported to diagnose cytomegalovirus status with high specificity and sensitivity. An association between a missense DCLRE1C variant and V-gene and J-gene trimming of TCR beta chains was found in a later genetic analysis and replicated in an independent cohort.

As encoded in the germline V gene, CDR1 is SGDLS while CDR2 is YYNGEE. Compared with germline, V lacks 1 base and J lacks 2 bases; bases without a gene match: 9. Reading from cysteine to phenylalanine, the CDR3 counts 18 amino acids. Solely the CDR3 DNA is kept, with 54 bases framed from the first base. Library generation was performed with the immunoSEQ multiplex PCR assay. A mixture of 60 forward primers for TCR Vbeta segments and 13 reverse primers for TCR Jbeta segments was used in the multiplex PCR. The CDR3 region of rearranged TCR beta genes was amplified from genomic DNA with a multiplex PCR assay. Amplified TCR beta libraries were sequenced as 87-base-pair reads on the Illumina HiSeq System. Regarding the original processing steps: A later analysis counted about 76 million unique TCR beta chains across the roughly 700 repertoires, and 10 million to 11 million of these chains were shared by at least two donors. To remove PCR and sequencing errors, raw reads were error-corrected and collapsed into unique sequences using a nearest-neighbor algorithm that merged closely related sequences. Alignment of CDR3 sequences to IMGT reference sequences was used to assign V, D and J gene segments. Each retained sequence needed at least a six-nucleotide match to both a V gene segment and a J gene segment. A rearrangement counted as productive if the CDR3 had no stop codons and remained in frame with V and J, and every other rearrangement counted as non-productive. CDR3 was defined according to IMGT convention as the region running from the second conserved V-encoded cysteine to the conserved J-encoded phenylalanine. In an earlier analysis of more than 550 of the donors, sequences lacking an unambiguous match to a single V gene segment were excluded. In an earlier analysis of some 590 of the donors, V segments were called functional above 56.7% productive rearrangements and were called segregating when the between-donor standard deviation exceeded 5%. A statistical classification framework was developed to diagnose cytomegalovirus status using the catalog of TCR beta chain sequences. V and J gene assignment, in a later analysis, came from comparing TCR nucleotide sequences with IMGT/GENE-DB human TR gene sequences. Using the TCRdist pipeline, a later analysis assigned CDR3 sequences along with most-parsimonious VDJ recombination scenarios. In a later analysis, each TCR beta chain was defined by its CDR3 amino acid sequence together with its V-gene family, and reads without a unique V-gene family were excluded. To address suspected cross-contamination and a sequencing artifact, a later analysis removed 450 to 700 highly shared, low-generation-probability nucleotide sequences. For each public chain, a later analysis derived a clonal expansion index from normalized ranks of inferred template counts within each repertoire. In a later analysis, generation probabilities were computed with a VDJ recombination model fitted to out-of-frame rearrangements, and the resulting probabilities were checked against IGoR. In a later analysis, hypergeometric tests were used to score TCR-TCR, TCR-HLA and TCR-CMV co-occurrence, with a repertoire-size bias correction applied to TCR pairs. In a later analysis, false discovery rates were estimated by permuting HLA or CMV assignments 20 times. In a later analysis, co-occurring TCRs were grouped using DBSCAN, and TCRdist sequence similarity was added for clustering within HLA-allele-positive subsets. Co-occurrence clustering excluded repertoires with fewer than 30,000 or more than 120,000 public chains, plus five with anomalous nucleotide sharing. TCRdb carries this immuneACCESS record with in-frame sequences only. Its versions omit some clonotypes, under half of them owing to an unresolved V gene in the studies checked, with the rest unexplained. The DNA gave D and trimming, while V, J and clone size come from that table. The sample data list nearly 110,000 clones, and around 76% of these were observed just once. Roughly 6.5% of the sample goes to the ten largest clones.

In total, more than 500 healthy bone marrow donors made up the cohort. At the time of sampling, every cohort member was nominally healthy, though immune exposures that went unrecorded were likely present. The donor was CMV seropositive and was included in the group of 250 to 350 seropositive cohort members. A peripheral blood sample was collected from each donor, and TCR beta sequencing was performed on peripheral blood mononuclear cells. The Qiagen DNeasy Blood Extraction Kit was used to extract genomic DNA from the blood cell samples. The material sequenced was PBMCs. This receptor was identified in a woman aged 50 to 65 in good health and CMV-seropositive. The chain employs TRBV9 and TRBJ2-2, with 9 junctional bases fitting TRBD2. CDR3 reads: CASSVFLIAGVNTGELFF. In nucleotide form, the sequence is TGTGCCAGCAGCGTATTTTTAATAGCGGGGGTAAACACCGGGGAGCTGTTTTTT.